Listed below are T cell receptor beta chains from one sample, sequenced in a study of identical twins. Each CDR3 protein is one row after TCRdb ran MiXCR on the 5' RACE reads. The sample lists 500,000 to 550,000 distinct CDR3 sequences; approximately 22% were seen once. The same data also went into a second study, on T cells expressing NK-cell markers.

The sample consisted of CD4+ T cells sorted from blood. The receptors derive from a woman aged 18-35 years in good health. The CDR3 runs from the conserved cysteine through the conserved F or W. D genes are given only for firm matches. Only part of the rows carry a size: once, few, many, or a class if the clone is expanded.

-	TRBJ1-2	-	TRBV11-1	CASRPSEAAYGYTF	TGTGCCAGCAGACCCTCCGAAGCAGCCTATGGCTACACCTTC
-	TRBJ2-2	-	TRBV15	CATRSRRGTNTGELFF	TGTGCCACCAGATCAAGGCGGGGGACAAACACCGGGGAGCTGTTTTTT
-	TRBJ2-2	-	TRBV20-1	CSARVSDPYTGELFF	TGCAGTGCCCGCGTCAGTGACCCATACACCGGGGAGCTGTTTTTT
-	TRBJ2-2	-	TRBV7-9	CASRLAELSGELFF	TGTGCCAGCAGGCTGGCGGAATTGAGCGGGGAGCTGTTTTTT
few	TRBJ1-1	-	TRBV20-1	CSESGPNTEAFF	TGCAGTGAATCCGGACCGAACACTGAAGCTTTCTTT
-	TRBJ2-7	-	TRBV5-1	CASSLGDPTYEQYF	TGCGCCAGCAGCTTGGGAGACCCAACCTACGAGCAGTACTTC
few	TRBJ2-3	-	TRBV29-1	CSVERAPDTQYF	TGCAGCGTTGAGAGGGCCCCAGATACGCAGTATTTT
few	TRBJ2-5	-	TRBV10-3	CAISESGDTRGKTQYF	TGTGCCATCAGTGAGTCTGGGGACACCAGAGGGAAGACCCAGTACTTC
-	TRBJ2-1	-	TRBV4-2	CASSQETPRNEQFF	TGTGCCAGCAGCCAAGAGACCCCGAGGAATGAGCAGTTCTTC
few	TRBJ2-7	TRBD1	TRBV5-1	CASSLVVSGTEQQYF	TGCGCCAGCAGCTTGGTGGTTTCCGGGACAGAACAGCAGTACTTC
-	TRBJ1-1	TRBD1	TRBV12-3/TRBV12-4	CASSFSGRGHTEAFF	TGTGCCAGCAGCTTCTCTGGCAGGGGGCACACTGAAGCTTTCTTT
-	TRBJ2-5	-	TRBV9	CASSVEEGRRWETQYF	TGTGCCAGCAGCGTAGAGGAAGGGAGGAGATGGGAGACCCAGTACTTC
many	TRBJ2-3	-	TRBV10-3	CAISEVLAGDTQYF	TGTGCCATCAGTGAGGTCTTGGCTGGAGATACGCAGTATTTT
few	TRBJ2-7	-	TRBV7-2	CASSLASMFYYEQYF	TGTGCCAGCAGCTTAGCGTCCATGTTCTACTACGAGCAGTACTTC
-	TRBJ2-1	-	TRBV6-5	CASSYPGRDEQFF	TGTGCCAGCAGTTACCCCGGGCGGGATGAGCAGTTCTTC
-	TRBJ2-1	TRBD2	TRBV6-1	CASSRTGTRGANEQFF	TGTGCCAGCAGTCGAACCGGGACTAGGGGGGCCAATGAGCAGTTCTTC
-	TRBJ2-1	TRBD2	TRBV2	CASSYNSGDYNEQFF	TGTGCCAGCAGTTACAATAGCGGGGATTACAATGAGCAGTTCTTC
-	TRBJ2-6	-	TRBV4-2	CASSDRPDGGDLTF	TGTGCCAGCAGCGACCGCCCGGACGGAGGGGACCTGACTTTC
-	TRBJ2-7	-	TRBV6-1	CASRAIMEGYEQYF	TGTGCCAGCAGAGCTATAATGGAGGGCTACGAGCAGTACTTC
-	TRBJ2-3	-	TRBV6-1	CASKGGPTDTQYF	TGTGCCAGCAAGGGGGGGCCCACAGATACGCAGTATTTT
once	TRBJ1-1	-	TRBV29-1	CSGEGRAANTEAFF	TGCAGCGGAGAAGGGCGGGCAGCGAACACTGAAGCTTTCTTT
-	TRBJ2-6	-	TRBV27	CASGRHASGANVLTF	TGTGCCAGCGGTAGACACGCATCTGGGGCCAACGTCCTGACTTTC
-	TRBJ2-3	TRBD2	TRBV6-2/TRBV6-3	CASLRLAGGSGDTQYF	TGTGCCAGCCTTCGACTAGCGGGAGGTTCCGGAGATACGCAGTATTTT
-	TRBJ1-1	-	TRBV20-1	CSASLSSTEAFF	TGCAGTGCTAGTCTCTCTTCCACTGAAGCTTTCTTT
few	TRBJ1-2	TRBD1	TRBV5-1	CASRPARDRGGYTF	TGCGCCAGCAGACCCGCCCGGGACAGGGGCGGCTACACCTTC
-	TRBJ1-4	-	TRBV12-3/TRBV12-4	CASSIRDGEKLFF	TGTGCCAGCAGCATTCGGGACGGTGAAAAACTGTTTTTT
few	TRBJ2-3	-	TRBV5-1	CASTEAGSTDTQYF	TGCGCCAGCACTGAGGCAGGTAGCACAGATACGCAGTATTTT
-	TRBJ2-5	-	TRBV5-6	CASSTRQKETQYF	TGTGCCAGCAGCACTCGACAGAAAGAGACCCAGTACTTC
-	TRBJ2-7	TRBD2	TRBV9	CASSVGAGGSSYEQYF	TGTGCCAGCAGCGTAGGGGCTGGCGGGAGCTCCTACGAGCAGTACTTC
-	TRBJ2-5	-	TRBV18	CASSPFVGQQETQYF	TGTGCCAGCTCACCCTTCGTAGGACAGCAAGAGACCCAGTACTTC
few	TRBJ1-1	TRBD1	TRBV12-3/TRBV12-4	CASNILGQGSHTEAFF	TGTGCCAGCAATATCTTGGGACAGGGAAGTCACACTGAAGCTTTCTTT
few	TRBJ1-1	-	TRBV14	CASSQDRFEAFF	TGTGCCAGCAGCCAGGATCGATTTGAAGCTTTCTTT
-	TRBJ2-3	-	TRBV12-5	CASGSGVSTDTQYF	TGTGCTAGTGGTTCAGGGGTTTCCACAGATACGCAGTATTTT